Listed here is a single T cell receptor beta chain. This clone has more than one count but fewer than ten. What this receptor recognizes is not known. Base qualities are missing; no much larger clone stands one base away. The sample belongs to a study of cytomegalovirus exposure and HLA in healthy donors (dated by TCRdb to the late 2010s). The study in broad terms: In an earlier analysis of around 540 of the donors, 250 to 300 Gb of sequence data and 90 million to 120 million unique TCR beta sequences from roughly 200 million T cells were reported. Using immunosequencing, the study profiled T cell repertoires from around 680 subjects and related those repertoires to cytomegalovirus serostatus. About 280 gigabases of sequencing data and 78 million or so unique TCR sequences were included in an early release covering about 600 HLA-typed donors. In the later analysis, no new phenotypic data were used to find candidate immune exposures; instead, reliance was placed on TCR beta sequences and their occurrence across donors. The study aimed to test whether cataloging public T cell receptors could reveal signatures of past pathogen exposure. Every discovery cohort repertoire had been produced on one sequencing platform. The genetic ancestry cluster associated with self-reported Caucasian donors included over 80% of the roughly 380 genotyped donors. Roughly five DR-DQ haplotypes were handled as single units for association and clustering, since linkage in the cohort was strong. In addition to the first cohort of approximately 650 subjects, a separate validation cohort of approximately 130 different subjects was used. Typing coverage varied by locus: roughly 620-640 donors for A, B, C, DRB1 and DQB1; approximately 500 for DQA1; 606 for DPA1; fewer than 480 for DPB1. Among 398 genotyped donors of the cohort, an average of about 240,000 unique TCR beta nucleotide sequences was sequenced per donor, of which approximately 18% were non-productive. Alongside the repertoire data, information on donor age, sex, ethnicity and CMV serostatus was compiled. Genome-wide SNP genotypes for about three fifths of the roughly 670 donors were used in a later genetic analysis, which treated that subset as a discovery cohort. The study combined high-throughput TCR immunosequencing, statistical association of individual TCRs with disease status, and machine learning to predict cytomegalovirus infection status. To study patterns of TCR occurrence, a later analysis re-analyzed previously published TCR beta repertoires from several hundred donors and added high-resolution HLA genotyping. HLA typing included class I and class II loci at four-digit resolution. An earlier analysis of 587 of the donors used high-throughput TCR beta sequencing to judge whether each TCR beta V gene segment behaved as functional or pseudogenic.

Library preparation used the immunoSEQ multiplex PCR assay. A mixture of 60 forward primers for TCR Vbeta segments and 13 reverse primers for TCR Jbeta segments was used in the multiplex PCR. The CDR3 region of rearranged TCR beta genes was amplified from genomic DNA with a multiplex PCR assay. Amplified TCR beta libraries were sequenced as 87-base-pair reads on the Illumina HiSeq System. Regarding the original processing steps: In a later analysis, some 80 million unique TCR beta chains were counted across the 500 to 700 repertoires, and roughly 11 million of these chains were shared by at least two donors. To remove PCR and sequencing errors, raw reads were error-corrected and collapsed into unique sequences using a nearest-neighbor algorithm that merged closely related sequences. Alignment of CDR3 sequences to IMGT reference sequences was used to assign V, D and J gene segments. For a sequence to be retained, a match of at least six nucleotides was required to both a V gene segment and a J gene segment. Rearrangements were called productive when the CDR3 lacked stop codons and stayed in frame with V and J; all others were non-productive. CDR3 was defined by IMGT convention, running from the second conserved V-encoded cysteine to the conserved J-encoded phenylalanine. Sequences without an unambiguous match to a single V gene segment were excluded from the earlier analysis of about 600 of the donors. An earlier analysis of 450 to 650 of the donors called V segments functional above 56.7% productive rearrangements and segregating when the between-donor standard deviation exceeded 5%. To diagnose cytomegalovirus status from the catalog of TCR beta chain sequences, a statistical classification framework was built. A later analysis assigned V and J genes by comparing TCR nucleotide sequences with IMGT/GENE-DB human TR gene sequences. The TCRdist pipeline was used in a later analysis to assign CDR3 sequences and most-parsimonious VDJ recombination scenarios. A later analysis defined each TCR beta chain by its CDR3 amino acid sequence plus V-gene family, and excluded reads lacking a unique V-gene family. To address suspected cross-contamination and a sequencing artifact, a later analysis removed 450 to 700 highly shared, low-generation-probability nucleotide sequences. A later analysis calculated a clonal expansion index for each public chain from normalized within-repertoire ranks of inferred template counts. A later analysis computed generation probabilities with a VDJ recombination model fitted to out-of-frame rearrangements, and checked the results against IGoR. In a later analysis, hypergeometric tests were used to score TCR-TCR, TCR-HLA and TCR-CMV co-occurrence, with a repertoire-size bias correction applied to TCR pairs. In a later analysis, false discovery rates were estimated by permuting HLA or CMV assignments 20 times. A later analysis grouped co-occurring TCRs with DBSCAN, adding TCRdist sequence similarity when clustering within HLA-allele-positive subsets. Repertoires with fewer than 30,000 or more than 120,000 public chains, plus five repertoires with anomalous nucleotide sharing, were excluded from co-occurrence clustering. The clones in this table, taken by TCRdb from immuneACCESS, are in-frame only. Not every clone is retained; where verified, under half of the shortfall comes from an unresolved V gene, and the cause of the rest is unknown. That table supplies the V and J calls and clone size; D and trimming were determined from the DNA. The sample table shows around 130,000 clones, and around 70% are seen once. The ten largest account for roughly 3.1% of the sample.

The cohort was made up of 500 to 850 healthy bone marrow donors. At the time of sampling, all cohort members were nominally healthy, though unrecorded immune exposures were likely present. The donor was CMV seronegative and belonged to the group of 320 or so seronegative cohort members. A peripheral blood sample was collected from each donor, and TCR beta sequencing was performed on peripheral blood mononuclear cells. Genomic DNA extraction from the blood cell samples was performed with the Qiagen DNeasy Blood Extraction Kit. Summary of the overall study and its limitations: HLA typing was unavailable for some donors at each locus, so association tests used only the typed subset. V-gene and J-gene trimming of TCR beta chains was associated with a missense DCLRE1C variant in a later genetic analysis, and the association was replicated in an independent cohort. Because the 87-base-pair reads could not distinguish some IMGT-functional V segments, including TRBV6-2 and TRBV6-3, those segments were excluded. The authors suggested that the approach could potentially be generalized to other disease states and immunological phenotypes. A later analysis found that most CMV-associated TCR beta chains appeared HLA-restricted, with HLA associations seemingly driven largely by CMV exposure. Correlated functional status among segregating V segments might be attributable to linkage disequilibrium, but an unknown experimental factor could not be ruled out. The sequencing pipeline was judged likely to have produced a cluster of highly shared sequence variants as a technical artifact. An earlier analysis of around 600 of the donors showed that most TCR beta V segments appeared in productive rearrangements either about 90% or about 30% of the time, which broadly matched IMGT annotations. This cohort had only TCR beta chains sequenced, and the lack of alpha or paired-chain data limited which features could be detected. Presence/absence analyses assumed roughly uniform sequencing depth across donors, an assumption that may not hold. A few of the identified cytomegalovirus-associated TCR beta chains were confirmed in vitro to be specific for cytomegalovirus antigens. In a later analysis, several top co-occurrence clusters were reported to appear linked to parvovirus B19, influenza, CMV and Epstein-Barr virus. In a later analysis, 15,000 to 20,000 TCR beta sequences were associated with specific HLA alleles at a false discovery rate of 0.05. In a later analysis, HLA-associated TCR beta chains were found to be more clonally expanded and to have lower generation probabilities than equally common non-associated chains. While some public TCRs were present in many individuals, most TCR sequences turned up only very rarely across donors. A total of about 150 TCR beta chains were listed by the study as associated with cytomegalovirus. Assigning TCR associations to individual alleles was difficult when HLA alleles, especially DR and DQ, strongly co-occurred. A later genetic analysis reported fewer N-insertions in productive TCRs among donors in an Asian-associated ancestry cluster than the roughly 720-donor mean. Because counts were too low, roughly 16 rarely observed V segments, including chromosome 9 orphons, were excluded from the earlier analysis of a few hundred of the donors. CMV serostatus was the only immune exposure information available for the cohort. In both the original and validation cohorts, the classifier was reported to diagnose cytomegalovirus status with high specificity and sensitivity. A further reported finding was that TCR beta sequences accurately predicted the HLA-A and HLA-B alleles for most subjects in the first cohort. In a later analysis, the rate of TCR association differed among HLA loci, with DRB1 alleles having the most associated TCRs and HLA-C alleles having the fewest.

Taken from the germline V gene (reference sequence), the CDR1 and CDR2 loops are SGHNT and YYREEE. The CDR3 runs 15 residues from the cysteine to the phenylalanine. Just the 45-base CDR3 DNA is kept, in frame starting at base 1. V and J are trimmed by 3 bases and 6 bases, and the gene matches miss 11 bases of the junction. The receptor was isolated from a man aged 25 to 40 in good health and CMV-seronegative. Sequences were obtained from PBMCs. The rearrangement combines TRBV5-4 with TRBJ2-7; a stretch of 8 junction bases matches TRBD1. The CDR3 protein is CASSSLKQGVREQYF. The DNA sequence reads TGTGCCAGCAGCTCACTCAAACAGGGGGTACGCGAGCAGTACTTC.